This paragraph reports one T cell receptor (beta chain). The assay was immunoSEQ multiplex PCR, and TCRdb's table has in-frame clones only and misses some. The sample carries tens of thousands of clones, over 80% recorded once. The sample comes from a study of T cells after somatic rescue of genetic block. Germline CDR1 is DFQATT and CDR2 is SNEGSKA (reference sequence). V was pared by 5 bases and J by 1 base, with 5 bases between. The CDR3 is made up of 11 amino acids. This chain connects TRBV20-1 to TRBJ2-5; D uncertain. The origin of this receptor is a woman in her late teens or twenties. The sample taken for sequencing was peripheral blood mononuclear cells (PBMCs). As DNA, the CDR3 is TGCAGTGCTTGGGTCCAAGAGACCCAGTACTTC. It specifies CSAWVQETQYF.